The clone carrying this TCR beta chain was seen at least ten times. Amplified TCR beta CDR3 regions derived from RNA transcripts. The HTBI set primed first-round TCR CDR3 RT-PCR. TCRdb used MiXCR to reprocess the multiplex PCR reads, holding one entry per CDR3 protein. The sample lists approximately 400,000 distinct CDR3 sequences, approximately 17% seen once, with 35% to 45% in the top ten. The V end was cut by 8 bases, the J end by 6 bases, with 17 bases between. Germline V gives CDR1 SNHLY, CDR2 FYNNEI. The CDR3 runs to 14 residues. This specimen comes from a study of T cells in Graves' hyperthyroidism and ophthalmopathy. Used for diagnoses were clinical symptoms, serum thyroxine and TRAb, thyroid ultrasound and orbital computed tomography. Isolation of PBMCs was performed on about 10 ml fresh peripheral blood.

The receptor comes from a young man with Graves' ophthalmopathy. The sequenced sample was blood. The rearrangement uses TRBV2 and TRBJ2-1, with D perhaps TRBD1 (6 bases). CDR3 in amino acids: CASAYRDSLNEQFF. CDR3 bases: TGTGCCAGCGCTTACAGGGATAGTCTCAATGAGCAGTTCTTC.